This T cell receptor (beta chain) was identified during a study of shared clonotypes between healthy human individuals. Deep-level assay runs were performed. The authors loaded about 200 ng DNA, 25,000 to 30,000 T cell genomes, into sorted-subset replicate PCRs. Repertoires were generated with immunoSEQ multiplex PCR, while TCRdb's copy carries only in-frame clones and drops some. The table shows around 2.1 million clones, with 85% to 95% occurring only once. Naive CD8 cells lacked CD45RO and underwent positive selection for CCR7, leaving out terminally differentiated effector memory CD45RA+ cells. CDR1 is LGHNA and CDR2 is YNFKEQ in the germline V gene. V dropped 4 bases and J dropped 1 base, with 16 bases sitting between them. This CDR3 is built from 16 residues.

The receptor was derived from a man younger than 35 in good health. Some clones in this sample may be carry-over from other donors' samples. Source material: naive CD8+ T cells from PBMCs. The chain is built from TRBV4-2 and TRBJ1-1; no firm D call. In DNA, the CDR3 is TGTGCCAGCAGCCTTAATGGGCCGACCCAGAACACTGAAGCTTTCTTT. This codes for CASSLNGPTQNTEAFF.